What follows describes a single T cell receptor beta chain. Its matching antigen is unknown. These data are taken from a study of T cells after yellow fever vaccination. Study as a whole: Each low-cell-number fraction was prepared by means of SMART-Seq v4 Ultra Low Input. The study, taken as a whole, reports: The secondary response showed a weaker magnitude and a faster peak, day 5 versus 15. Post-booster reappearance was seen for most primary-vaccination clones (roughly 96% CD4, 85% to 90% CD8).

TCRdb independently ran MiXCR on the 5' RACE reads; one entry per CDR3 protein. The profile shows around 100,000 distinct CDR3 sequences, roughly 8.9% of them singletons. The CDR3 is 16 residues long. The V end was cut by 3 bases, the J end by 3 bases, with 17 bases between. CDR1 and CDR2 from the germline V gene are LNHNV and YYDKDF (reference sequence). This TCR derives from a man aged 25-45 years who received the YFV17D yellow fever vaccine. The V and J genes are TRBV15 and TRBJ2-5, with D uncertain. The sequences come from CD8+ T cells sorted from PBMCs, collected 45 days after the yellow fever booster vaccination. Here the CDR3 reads CATSSLGRPGKETQYF. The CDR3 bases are TGTGCCACCAGCAGCCTTGGCCGTCCTGGCAAAGAGACCCAGTACTTC.